This T cell receptor (beta chain) is drawn from a study of cytomegalovirus exposure and HLA in healthy donors. The CDR3 extends over 15 amino acids. J gave up 6 bases and V 0 bases, and 7 bases lay outside the gene matches. Germline V gives CDR1 SGHRS, CDR2 YFSETQ. Healthy bone marrow donors formed the donor group. Amplification used 60 Vbeta primers and 13 Jbeta primers. Clones were read by immunoSEQ multiplex PCR, and TCRdb kept only the in-frame ones, dropping some. The sample includes about 160,000 clones, 80% of them seen just once. The chain joins TRBV5-1 to TRBJ1-1, with 8 positions matching TRBD1. Sequences were obtained from PBMCs. This receptor was taken from a young man in good health and CMV-seronegative. CDR3 protein: CASSLGGRGLPEAFF. For the CDR3, the DNA is TGCGCCAGCAGCTTGGGAGGCAGGGGGCTTCCTGAAGCTTTCTTT. Looking up the rest from reference TRBV5-1 and TRBJ1-1 gives the full variable domain: KAGVTQTPRYLIKTRGQQVTLSCSPISGHRSVSWYQQTPGQGLQFLFEYFSETQRNKGNFPGRFSGRQFSNSRSEMNVSTLELGDSALYLCASSLGGRGLPEAFFGQGTRLTVV.